The 18 T cell receptor beta chains reported below all come from one sample, sequenced in a study of cytomegalovirus exposure and HLA in healthy donors. PCR primers comprised 60 Vbeta and 13 Jbeta primers. TCRdb's table, derived via immunoSEQ multiplex PCR, lists solely in-frame clones and lacks some. Here the sample spans roughly 160,000 clones, approximately 70% being singletons. Material: PBMCs. These receptors were taken from a woman between 18 and 29 years old in good health and CMV-seropositive.

Here the CDR3 DNA reads TGTGCCAGCAGCGCGGACAGGTCAACCTTCCCCGGCACAGATACGCAGTATTTT. This translates into CASSADRSTFPGTDTQYF. V gene TRBV27 combines with J gene TRBJ2-3, with TRBD1 identical over 7 bases. After removal of 6 bases from V and 1 base from J, the junction contained 16 bases not matched to a gene. The CDR3 totals 18 residues. Germline CDR1 and CDR2: MNHEY and SMNVEV (reference sequence).

The chain carries TRBV11-2 and TRBJ2-7, with no clear D. V lost 5 bases to trimming and J lost 3 bases, with 20 bases between them. The CDR3 consists of 16 residues. The V gene's germline CDR1 is SGHAT and CDR2 FQNNGV. The CDR3: CASSQLKTYTDYEQYF. CDR3 nucleotides: TGTGCCAGCAGCCAACTTAAGACATATACAGACTACGAGCAGTACTTC.

The chain links TRBV4-3 to TRBJ2-3; 7 bases agree with TRBD1. This CDR3 region has 17 residues. Losses at the gene ends were 0 bases for V and 1 base for J; bases not matched to a gene: 7. Germline V CDR1 and CDR2: LGHNA, YSLEER. Here the CDR3 DNA reads TGCGCCAGCAGCCAAGATCGTCCAGGGACAGGCACAGATACGCAGTATTTT. This codes for CASSQDRPGTGTDTQYF.

This clone was picked up a small number of times. The chain couples TRBV29-1 to TRBJ1-4; TRBD1 matches at 7 bases. CDR3 length: 14 amino acids. Germline V CDR1 and CDR2: SQVTM, ANQGSEA. J lost 5 bases, V lost 3 bases, and 6 bases had no gene match. The CDR3 here is CSVDMGQPNEKLFF. The CDR3 bases are TGCAGCGTTGATATGGGACAGCCGAATGAAAAACTGTTTTTT.

The chain employs TRBV6-1 and TRBJ1-1; D remains unclear. V was pared by 4 bases and J by 0 bases, with 9 bases between. CDR1 is MNHNS and CDR2 is SASEGT in the germline V gene. The CDR3 extends over 14 amino acids. CDR3 sequence: CASSVTDMNTEAFF. The CDR3 nucleotides read TGTGCCAGCAGTGTAACAGACATGAACACTGAAGCTTTCTTT.

V is TRBV7-2 and J is TRBJ1-4; the D is unclear. CDR1 and CDR2 (germline): SGHTA, FQGNSA. The CDR3 contains 14 residues. The V end was cut by 6 bases, the J end by 5 bases, with 13 bases between. The CDR3 sequence is CASSSQRANEKLFF. CDR3 nucleotides: TGTGCCAGCAGTTCTCAGAGGGCCAATGAAAAACTGTTTTTT.

This chain uses TRBV6-1 with TRBJ2-3; D remains ambiguous. This CDR3 spans 16 amino acids. Germline V lookup: CDR1 MNHNS, CDR2 SASEGT. The V gene lost 3 bases and the J gene lost 3 bases, with 16 bases spanning the gap. Here the CDR3 reads CASSEGLTRPTDTQYF. The CDR3, as DNA: TGTGCCAGCAGTGAGGGCCTGACCAGACCTACAGATACGCAGTATTTT.

The rearrangement joins TRBV4-2 to TRBJ2-5, with 13 bases aligning to TRBD2. TRBJ2-7 explains the end of the DNA better; the J call may be wrong. CDR3 length: 16 residues. Germline V lookup: CDR1 LGHNA, CDR2 YNFKEQ. The CDR3 region is CASSQNTGTSGDEQYF. The CDR3 nucleotides are TGTGCCAGCAGCCAAAATACCGGGACTAGCGGGGACGAGCAGTACTTC.

Only a few counts were recorded for this clone. The genes are TRBV28 and TRBJ1-4; no definite D call. V was cut by 8 bases and J by 3 bases, with 10 bases left in between. CDR1 MDHEN and CDR2 SYDVKM come from the germline V gene. The CDR3 is 13 amino acids. CDR3 DNA sequence: TGTGCCAGCGGTCCGGGATCTAATGAAAAACTGTTTTTT. The encoded protein is CASGPGSNEKLFF.

This clone has only one observation. The CDR3: CASSSQGTNYGYTF. The CDR3 nucleotides are TGTGCCAGCAGCTCACAGGGAACTAACTATGGCTACACCTTC. The chain recombines TRBV7-3 with TRBJ1-2, with D possibly TRBD1 on 6 matching bases. With 4 bases removed from V and 0 bases from J, the gap between germline ends came to 9 bases. Germline V gene sequence: CDR1 SGHTA, CDR2 FQGTGA. The CDR3 extends over 14 amino acids.

The J gene is TRBJ1-1, the V gene TRBV6-4, with 9 bases matching TRBD1. Germline V gives CDR1 MRHNA, CDR2 SNTAGT. The CDR3 spans 14 residues. V shed 5 bases and J 4 bases; nucleotides not matched to a gene: 5. The DNA of the CDR3 is TGTGCCAGCAGTCCTTGGGACAGGGTCACTGAAGCTTTCTTT. The encoded protein is CASSPWDRVTEAFF.

This rearrangement joins TRBV11-2 to TRBJ2-3, with D maybe TRBD1 (5 bases). CDR1 is SGHAT, CDR2 FQNNGV, per germline. This CDR3 contains 15 residues. V was cut by 5 bases and J by 2 bases, with 14 bases left in between. Here the CDR3 reads CASSGRQSYTDTQYF. CDR3 coding DNA: TGTGCCAGCAGCGGCCGACAGAGTTACACAGATACGCAGTATTTT.

This clone has a handful of counts. V usage is TRBV9 and J usage is TRBJ1-2, with TRBD1 matching 10 bases. V was clipped by 3 bases and J by 6 bases; unmatched bases: 5. Per germline, CDR1 SGDLS and CDR2 YYNGEE. CDR3 length equals 14 residues. CDR3 protein: CASSAYDRGHGYTF. The CDR3 DNA reads as TGTGCCAGCAGCGCGTACGACAGGGGGCATGGCTACACCTTC.

V is TRBV7-2 and J is TRBJ1-2; tentative D call: TRBD1 (5 bases). V lost 3 bases, J lost 6 bases, and 17 bases lay in between. The CDR3 runs to 15 residues. Germline V CDR1 and CDR2: SGHTA, FQGNSA. The CDR3 reads CASSFNPRGDDGYTF. CDR3 DNA sequence: TGTGCCAGCAGCTTCAACCCCCGGGGGGACGATGGCTACACCTTC.

The CDR3 DNA follows: TGTGCCATCAGTGGGGGCCTCAATCAGCCCCAGCATTTT. Protein product: CAISGGLNQPQHF. The genes are TRBV10-3 and TRBJ1-5; D is possibly TRBD1 (5 bases). Germline CDR1 reads ENHRY; CDR2 reads SYGVKD. The V end was cut by 4 bases, the J end by 3 bases, with 7 bases between. The CDR3 is made up of 13 amino acids.

This clone turned up a few times. The chain uses TRBV7-8 and TRBJ1-1; 10 bases are shared with TRBD1. The CDR3 contains 17 residues. Germline V gene data show CDR1 as SGHVS and CDR2 as FQNEAQ. V lost 3 bases and J lost 5; bases outside the gene matches: 12. CDR3 sequence (DNA): TGTGCCAGCAGCTTCCTTATAGGACAGGGGGAGAGGACTGAAGCTTTCTTT. Translation gives CASSFLIGQGERTEAFF.

This clone was counted only a few times. The V gene is TRBV11-2, the J gene TRBJ2-3, with no clear D. The CDR3 covers 13 residues. CDR1 and CDR2 (germline): SGHAT, FQNNGV. V gave up 3 bases and J gave up 2 bases, with 6 bases separating them. The CDR3 spells CASSFGFTDTQYF. In DNA, the CDR3 is TGTGCCAGCAGCTTTGGCTTCACAGATACGCAGTATTTT. Full variable domain (rest looked up from reference TRBV11-2 and TRBJ2-3): EAGVAQSPRYKIIEKRQSVAFWCNPISGHATLYWYQQILGQGPKLLIQFQNNGVVDDSQLPKDRFSAERLKGVDSTLKIQPAKLEDSAVYLCASSFGFTDTQYFGPGTRLTVL.

This clone was counted only a few times. Other nucleotide sequences from this sample produce the same CDR3. This chain connects TRBV6-5 to TRBJ2-3; 12 bases map to TRBD2. The CDR3 loop spans 15 amino acids. The trim removed 6 bases at V and 3 bases at J, leaving 4 bases unmatched. The germline CDR1 and CDR2 sequences are MNHEY and SVGAGI. The CDR3 spells CASRAGLAGTDTQYF. The CDR3 DNA is TGTGCCAGCAGGGCTGGACTAGCGGGGACAGATACGCAGTATTTT.